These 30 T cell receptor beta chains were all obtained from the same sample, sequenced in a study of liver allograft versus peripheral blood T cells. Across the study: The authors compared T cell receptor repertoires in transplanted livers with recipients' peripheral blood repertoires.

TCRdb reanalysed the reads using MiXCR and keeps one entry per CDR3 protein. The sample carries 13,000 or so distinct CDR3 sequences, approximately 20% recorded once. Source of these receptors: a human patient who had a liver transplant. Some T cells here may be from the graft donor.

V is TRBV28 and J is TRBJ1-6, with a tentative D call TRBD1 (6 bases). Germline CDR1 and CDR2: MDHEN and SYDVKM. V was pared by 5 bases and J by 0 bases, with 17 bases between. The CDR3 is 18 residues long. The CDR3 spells CASSAPLQGSSYNSPLHF. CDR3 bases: TGTGCCAGCAGTGCTCCCCTCCAGGGGAGCTCCTATAATTCACCCCTCCACTTT.

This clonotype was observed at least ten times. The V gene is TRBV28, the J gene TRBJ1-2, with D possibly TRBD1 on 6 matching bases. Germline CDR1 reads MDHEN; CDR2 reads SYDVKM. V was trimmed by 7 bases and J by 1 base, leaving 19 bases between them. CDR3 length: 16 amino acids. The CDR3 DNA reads TGTGCCAGCACCCAATCCCGGGGGGCAGATAACTATGGCTACACCTTC. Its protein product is CASTQSRGADNYGYTF.

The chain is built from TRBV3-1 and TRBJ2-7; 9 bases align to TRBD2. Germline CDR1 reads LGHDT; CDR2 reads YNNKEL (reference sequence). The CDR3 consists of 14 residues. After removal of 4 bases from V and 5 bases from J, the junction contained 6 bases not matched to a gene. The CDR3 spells CASSPGGGAHEQYF. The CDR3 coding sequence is TGTGCCAGCAGCCCGGGCGGGGGGGCCCACGAGCAGTACTTC.

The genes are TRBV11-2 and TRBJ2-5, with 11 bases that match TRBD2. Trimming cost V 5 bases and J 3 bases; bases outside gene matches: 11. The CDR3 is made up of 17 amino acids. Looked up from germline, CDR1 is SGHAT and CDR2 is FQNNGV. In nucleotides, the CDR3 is TGTGCCAGCAGCCATCGTACTAGCGGGGGCTATAAAGAGACCCAGTACTTC. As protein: CASSHRTSGGYKETQYF.

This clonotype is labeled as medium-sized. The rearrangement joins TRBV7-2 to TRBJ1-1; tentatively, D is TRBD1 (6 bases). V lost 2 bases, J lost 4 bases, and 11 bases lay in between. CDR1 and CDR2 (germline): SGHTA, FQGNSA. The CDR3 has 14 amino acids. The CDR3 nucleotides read TGTGCCAGCAGCTTACAGGGGCAGGGCACTGAAGCTTTCTTT. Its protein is CASSLQGQGTEAFF. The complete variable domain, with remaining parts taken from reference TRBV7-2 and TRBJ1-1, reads GAGVSQSPSNKVTEKGKDVELRCDPISGHTALYWYRQSLGQGLEFLIYFQGNSAPDKSGLPSDRFSAERTGGSVSTLTIQRTQQEDSAVYLCASSLQGQGTEAFFGQGTRLTVV.

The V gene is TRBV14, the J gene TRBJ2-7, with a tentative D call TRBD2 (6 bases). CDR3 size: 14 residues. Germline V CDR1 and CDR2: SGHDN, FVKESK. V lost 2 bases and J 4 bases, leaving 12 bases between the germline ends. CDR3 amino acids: CASSQIGGTYEQYF. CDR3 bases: TGTGCCAGCAGCCAAATCGGGGGAACATACGAGCAGTACTTC.

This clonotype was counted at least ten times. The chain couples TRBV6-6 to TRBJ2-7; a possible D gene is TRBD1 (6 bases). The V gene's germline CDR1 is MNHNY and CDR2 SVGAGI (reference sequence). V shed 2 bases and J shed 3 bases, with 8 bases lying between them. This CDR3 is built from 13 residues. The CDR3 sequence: CASSYGQFYEQYF. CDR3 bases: TGTGCCAGCAGTTACGGACAGTTCTACGAGCAGTACTTC.

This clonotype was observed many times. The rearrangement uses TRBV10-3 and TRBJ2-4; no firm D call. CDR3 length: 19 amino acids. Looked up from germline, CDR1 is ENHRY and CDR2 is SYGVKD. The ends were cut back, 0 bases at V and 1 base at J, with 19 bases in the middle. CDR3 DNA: TGTGCCATCAGTGAGTCGATTGGCCGCCAGGCGGCGGCCAAAAACATTCAGTACTTC. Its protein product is CAISESIGRQAAAKNIQYF.

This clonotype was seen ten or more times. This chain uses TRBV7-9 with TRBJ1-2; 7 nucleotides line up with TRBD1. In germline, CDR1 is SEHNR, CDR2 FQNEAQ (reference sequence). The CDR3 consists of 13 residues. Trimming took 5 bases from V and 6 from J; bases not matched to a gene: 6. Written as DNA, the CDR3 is TGTGCCAGCAGCGCCGACAGGGTGAATGGCTACACCTTC. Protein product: CASSADRVNGYTF.

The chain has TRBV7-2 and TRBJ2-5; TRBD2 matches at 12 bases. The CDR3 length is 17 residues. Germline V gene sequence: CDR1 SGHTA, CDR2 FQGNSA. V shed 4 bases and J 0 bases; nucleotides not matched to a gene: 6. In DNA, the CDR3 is TGTGCCAGCAGCTCCCGACTAGCGGGGGCATACCAAGAGACCCAGTACTTC. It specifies CASSSRLAGAYQETQYF.

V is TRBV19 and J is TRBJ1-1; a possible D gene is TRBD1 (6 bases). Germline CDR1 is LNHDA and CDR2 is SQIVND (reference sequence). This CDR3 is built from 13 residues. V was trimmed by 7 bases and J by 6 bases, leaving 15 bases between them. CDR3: CASTPSDRAEAFF. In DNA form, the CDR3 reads TGTGCCAGTACCCCTTCGGACAGAGCTGAAGCTTTCTTT.

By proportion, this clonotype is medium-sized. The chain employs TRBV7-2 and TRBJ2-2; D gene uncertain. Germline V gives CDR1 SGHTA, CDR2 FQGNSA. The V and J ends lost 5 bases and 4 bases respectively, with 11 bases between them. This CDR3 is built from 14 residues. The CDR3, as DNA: TGTGCCAGCAGCGCTCATAGACTCACCGGGGAGCTGTTTTTT. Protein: CASSAHRLTGELFF. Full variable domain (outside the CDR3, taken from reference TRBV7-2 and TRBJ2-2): GAGVSQSPSNKVTEKGKDVELRCDPISGHTALYWYRQSLGQGLEFLIYFQGNSAPDKSGLPSDRFSAERTGGSVSTLTIQRTQQEDSAVYLCASSAHRLTGELFFGEGSRLTVL.

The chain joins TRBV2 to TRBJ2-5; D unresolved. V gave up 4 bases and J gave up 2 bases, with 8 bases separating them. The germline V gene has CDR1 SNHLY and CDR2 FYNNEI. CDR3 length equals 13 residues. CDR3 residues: CASSVEQQETQYF. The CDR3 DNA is TGTGCCAGCAGTGTGGAGCAACAAGAGACCCAGTACTTC. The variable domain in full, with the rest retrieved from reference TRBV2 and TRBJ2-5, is EPEVTQTPSHQVTQMGQEVILRCVPISNHLYFYWYRQILGQKVEFLVSFYNNEISEKSEIFDDQFSVERPDGSNFTLKIRSTKLEDSAMYFCASSVEQQETQYFGPGTRLLVL.

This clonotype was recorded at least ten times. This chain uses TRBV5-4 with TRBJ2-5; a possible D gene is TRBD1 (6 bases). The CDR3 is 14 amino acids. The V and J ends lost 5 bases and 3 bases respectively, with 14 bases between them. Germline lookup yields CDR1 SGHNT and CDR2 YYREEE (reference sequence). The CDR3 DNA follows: TGTGCCAGCAGGCCACAGGGTGGGGAAGAGACCCAGTACTTC. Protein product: CASRPQGGEETQYF.

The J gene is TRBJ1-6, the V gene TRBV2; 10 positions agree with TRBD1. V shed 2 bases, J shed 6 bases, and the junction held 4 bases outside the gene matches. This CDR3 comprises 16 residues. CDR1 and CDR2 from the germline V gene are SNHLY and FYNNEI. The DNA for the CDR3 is TGTGCCAGCAGTGAAAGGACAGGGGGAATTAATTCACCCCTCCACTTT. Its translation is CASSERTGGINSPLHF. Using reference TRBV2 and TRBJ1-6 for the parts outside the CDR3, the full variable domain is EPEVTQTPSHQVTQMGQEVILRCVPISNHLYFYWYRQILGQKVEFLVSFYNNEISEKSEIFDDQFSVERPDGSNFTLKIRSTKLEDSAMYFCASSERTGGINSPLHFGNGTRLTVT.

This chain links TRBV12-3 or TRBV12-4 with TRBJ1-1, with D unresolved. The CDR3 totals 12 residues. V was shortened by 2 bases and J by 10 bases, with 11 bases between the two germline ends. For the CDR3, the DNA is TGTGCCAGCAGTTTATCTGCGGGAGGAGCTTTCTTT. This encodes CASSLSAGGAFF.

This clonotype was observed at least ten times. The CDR3 sequence is CASSLDQETQYF. CDR3 sequence (DNA): TGTGCCAGCAGCCTGGATCAAGAGACCCAGTACTTC. The gene calls are TRBV6-2 or TRBV6-3 and TRBJ2-5; D is undetermined. Trimming cost V 6 bases and J 2 bases, with 7 bases left between them. This CDR3 region has 12 residues. CDR1 is MNHEY and CDR2 is SVGEGT in the germline V gene.

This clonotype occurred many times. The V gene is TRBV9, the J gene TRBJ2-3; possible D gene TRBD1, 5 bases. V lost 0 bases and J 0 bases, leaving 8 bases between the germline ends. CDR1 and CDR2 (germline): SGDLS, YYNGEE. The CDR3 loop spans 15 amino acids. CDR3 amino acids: CASSVADTSTDTQYF. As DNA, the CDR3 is TGTGCCAGCAGCGTAGCGGACACAAGCACAGATACGCAGTATTTT.

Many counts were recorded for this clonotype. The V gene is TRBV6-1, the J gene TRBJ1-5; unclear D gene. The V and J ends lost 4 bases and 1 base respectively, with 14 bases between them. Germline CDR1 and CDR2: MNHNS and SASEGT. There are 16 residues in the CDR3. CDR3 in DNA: TGTGCCAGCAGTGTTATGGGGTTAGGGAGCAATCAGCCCCAGCATTTT. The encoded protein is CASSVMGLGSNQPQHF.

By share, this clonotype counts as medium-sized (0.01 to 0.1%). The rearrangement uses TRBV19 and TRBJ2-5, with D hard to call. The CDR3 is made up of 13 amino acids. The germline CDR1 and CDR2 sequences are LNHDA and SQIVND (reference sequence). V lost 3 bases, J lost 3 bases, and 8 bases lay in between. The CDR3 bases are TGTGCCAGTAGTATTGCAGGAAAAGAGACCCAGTACTTC. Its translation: CASSIAGKETQYF.

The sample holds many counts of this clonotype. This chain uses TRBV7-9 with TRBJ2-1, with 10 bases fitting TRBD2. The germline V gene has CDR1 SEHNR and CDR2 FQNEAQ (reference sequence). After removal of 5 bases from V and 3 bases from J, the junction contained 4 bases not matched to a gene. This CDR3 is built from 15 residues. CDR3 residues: CASSITSGIYNEQFF. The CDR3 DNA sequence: TGTGCCAGCAGCATCACTAGCGGGATCTACAATGAGCAGTTCTTC.

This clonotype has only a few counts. CDR3 protein: CASSGTGNNSPLHF. CDR3 nucleotide sequence: TGTGCCAGCAGCGGGACAGGGAACAATTCACCCCTCCACTTT. V gene TRBV7-3 combines with J gene TRBJ1-6; TRBD1 aligns across 9 bases. CDR1 is SGHTA, CDR2 FQGTGA, per germline. Trimming removed 5 bases from V and 7 bases from J; junction bases left unmatched: 3. The CDR3 totals 14 residues.

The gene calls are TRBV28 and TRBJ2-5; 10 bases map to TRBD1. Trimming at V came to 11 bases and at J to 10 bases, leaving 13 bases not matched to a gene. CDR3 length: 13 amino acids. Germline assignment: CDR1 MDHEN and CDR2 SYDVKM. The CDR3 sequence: CASEEDRGEGQYF. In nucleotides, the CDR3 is TGTGCCTCCGAAGAGGACAGGGGGGAAGGCCAGTACTTC.

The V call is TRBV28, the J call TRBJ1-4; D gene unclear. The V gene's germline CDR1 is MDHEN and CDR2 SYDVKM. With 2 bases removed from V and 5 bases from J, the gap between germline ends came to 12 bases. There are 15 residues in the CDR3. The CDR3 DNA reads TGTGCCAGCAGTTTACACGGTTCCCAAAATGAAAAACTGTTTTTT. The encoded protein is CASSLHGSQNEKLFF.

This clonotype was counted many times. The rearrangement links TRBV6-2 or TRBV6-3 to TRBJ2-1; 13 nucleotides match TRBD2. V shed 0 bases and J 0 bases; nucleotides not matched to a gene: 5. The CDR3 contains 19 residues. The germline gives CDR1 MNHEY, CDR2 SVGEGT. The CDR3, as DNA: TGTGCCAGCAGTTACTCCGGGACTAGCGGGGCCCACTCCTACAATGAGCAGTTCTTC. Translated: CASSYSGTSGAHSYNEQFF.

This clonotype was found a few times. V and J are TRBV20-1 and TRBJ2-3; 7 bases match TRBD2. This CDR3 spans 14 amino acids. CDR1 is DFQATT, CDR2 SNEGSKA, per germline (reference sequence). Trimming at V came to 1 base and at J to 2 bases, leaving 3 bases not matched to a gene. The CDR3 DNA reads TGCAGTGCTAGAGTACTAGCGAACACAGATACGCAGTATTTT. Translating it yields CSARVLANTDTQYF.

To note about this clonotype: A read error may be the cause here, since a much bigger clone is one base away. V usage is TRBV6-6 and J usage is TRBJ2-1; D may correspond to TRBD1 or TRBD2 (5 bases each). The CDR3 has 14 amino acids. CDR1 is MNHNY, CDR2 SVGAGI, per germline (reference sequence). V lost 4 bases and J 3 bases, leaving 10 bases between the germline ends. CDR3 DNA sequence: TGTGCCAGCAGTTCCGGGACGGACTACAATGAGCAGTTCTTC. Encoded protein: CASSSGTDYNEQFF.

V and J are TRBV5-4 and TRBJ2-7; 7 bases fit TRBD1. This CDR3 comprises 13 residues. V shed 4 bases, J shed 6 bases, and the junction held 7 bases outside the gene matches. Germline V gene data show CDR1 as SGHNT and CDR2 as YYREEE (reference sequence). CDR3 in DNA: TGTGCCAGCAGCGGCCAGGGGGTATTCGAGCAGTACTTC. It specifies CASSGQGVFEQYF.

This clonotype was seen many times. CDR3 in DNA: TGTGCCAGCAAATCCTCCGGAGAGACCCAGTACTTC. Its translation is CASKSSGETQYF. V gene TRBV7-2 combines with J gene TRBJ2-5; no clear D gene. Germline CDR1 reads SGHTA; CDR2 reads FQGNSA. V was clipped by 7 bases and J by 4 bases, with 10 bases between them. The CDR3 has 12 amino acids.

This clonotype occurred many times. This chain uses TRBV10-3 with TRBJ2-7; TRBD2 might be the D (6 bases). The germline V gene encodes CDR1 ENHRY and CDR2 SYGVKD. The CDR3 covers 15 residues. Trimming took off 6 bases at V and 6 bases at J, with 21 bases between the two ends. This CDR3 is CAISVTASLGGEQYF. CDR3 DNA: TGTGCCATCAGCGTAACGGCCTCGCTCGGGGGCGAGCAGTACTTC.